This T cell receptor beta chain originates from a study of shared clonotypes between healthy human individuals. Profiling relied on immunoSEQ multiplex PCR, and the TCRdb table lists in-frame clones only, not all of them. The sample includes about 1 million clones, about three quarters of them seen just once. Deletions cut 4 bases from V and 2 bases from J, with 7 bases between. The length of the CDR3 is 13 residues. CDR1 is SGHAT, CDR2 FQNNGV, per germline. The rearrangement uses TRBV11-2 and TRBJ2-3; D not resolved. This receptor was obtained from a man aged 18 to 29 in good health. The specimen was memory CD4+ T cells sorted from blood. Subset: CD45RA-negative fraction. Written as DNA, the CDR3 is TGTGCCAGCAGCTATAGATTCACAGATACGCAGTATTTT. It specifies CASSYRFTDTQYF.